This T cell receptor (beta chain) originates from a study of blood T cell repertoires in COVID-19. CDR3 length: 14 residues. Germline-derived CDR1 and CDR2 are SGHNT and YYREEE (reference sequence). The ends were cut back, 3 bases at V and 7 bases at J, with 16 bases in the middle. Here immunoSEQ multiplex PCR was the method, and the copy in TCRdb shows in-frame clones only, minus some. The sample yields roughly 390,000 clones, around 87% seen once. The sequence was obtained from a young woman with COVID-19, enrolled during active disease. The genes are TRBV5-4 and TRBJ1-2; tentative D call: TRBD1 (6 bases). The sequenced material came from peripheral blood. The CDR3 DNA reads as TGTGCCAGCAGCTCTCTACAGGGTGTGGGTGGCTACACCTTC. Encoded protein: CASSSLQGVGGYTF. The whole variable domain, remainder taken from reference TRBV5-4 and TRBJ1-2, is ETGVTQSPTHLIKTRGQQVTLRCSSQSGHNTVSWYQQALGQGPQFIFQYYREEENGRGNFPPRFSGLQFPNYSSELNVNALELDDSALYLCASSSLQGVGGYTFGSGTRLTVV.